These 22 T cell receptor beta chains originate from one sample sequenced in a study of regulatory T cells in long-lasting Graves disease. The sample's time point: persistent/refractory GD, antithyroid drugs over 5 years with positive TRAb. The TCR library used RNA extracted from PBMCs. Libraries of TCR beta came from iRepertoire HTBI primers plus Arm-PCR of CDR3 regions. TCRdb re-analysed the multiplex PCR reads in MiXCR, keeping a single row per CDR3 protein. Found here are about 660,000 distinct CDR3 sequences, 25% to 35% of them singletons; the top ten hold about two fifths. Source: peripheral blood mononuclear cells (PBMCs), taken when the disease was refractory, from a patient treated with antithyroid drugs. The origin of the receptors is a female donor with Graves disease.

The table lists this clonotype with a few counts. This rearrangement joins TRBV7-2 to TRBJ1-3; tentative D call: TRBD1 (6 bases). Germline lookup yields CDR1 SGHTA and CDR2 FQGNSA. The CDR3 consists of 17 residues. Trimming removed 3 bases at V and 0 bases at J, with 15 bases between. Here the CDR3 reads CASSFSRGGFSGNTIYF. DNA of the CDR3: TGTGCCAGCAGCTTTTCGAGGGGGGGCTTCTCTGGAAACACCATATATTTT.

The CDR3 sequence: CSAREGGRVQETQYF. The CDR3 DNA follows: TGCAGTGCTAGAGAAGGCGGGAGGGTTCAAGAGACCCAGTACTTC. V and J are TRBV20-1 and TRBJ2-5, with 9 bases lining up with TRBD2. Looked up from germline, CDR1 is DFQATT and CDR2 is SNEGSKA (reference sequence). The CDR3 contains 15 residues. Germline trimming cut 0 bases from V and 2 bases from J; bases unmatched to any gene: 4.

A word on this clonotype: A much larger clonotype is one base distant, so this may be a read error. This chain links TRBV28 with TRBJ2-5; D not certain. Trimming took off 5 bases at V and 7 bases at J, with 11 bases between the two ends. CDR3 length: 12 residues. Germline V gene sequence: CDR1 MDHEN, CDR2 SYDVKM. CDR3 in amino acids: CASSTREGTQYF. The CDR3 DNA sequence: TGTGCCAGCAGTACGCGAGAAGGGACCCAGTACTTC.

A note on this clonotype: Lacking the conserved final phenylalanine or tryptophan, this CDR3 likely reflects a read error. V gene TRBV20-1 combines with J gene TRBJ1-5; D gene uncertain. This CDR3 has 12 residues. Trimming pared 3 bases from V and 3 bases from J, leaving 6 bases between. Germline CDR1 reads DFQATT; CDR2 reads SNEGSKA (reference sequence). The CDR3 DNA is TGCAGTGCTAGTCGAGTCAATCAGCCCCAGCATTAT. Translated, it gives CSASRVNQPQHY.

The J gene is TRBJ2-5, the V gene TRBV7-3, with 11 nucleotides matching TRBD2. With 4 bases clipped from V and 5 bases from J, the junction kept 6 bases outside the gene matches. Germline values: CDR1 SGHTA, CDR2 FQGTGA. The CDR3 runs to 15 residues. The CDR3 here is CASSSPTSGIETQYF. CDR3 coding DNA: TGTGCCAGCAGCTCCCCGACTAGCGGGATTGAGACCCAGTACTTC.

This chain links TRBV6-1 with TRBJ1-1; D gene unclear. V was clipped by 6 bases and J by 1 base, with 12 bases between them. CDR1 is MNHNS and CDR2 is SASEGT in the germline V gene. This CDR3 spans 14 amino acids. The CDR3 is CASSSPPANTEAFF. CDR3 DNA: TGTGCCAGCAGCTCCCCTCCAGCGAACACTGAAGCTTTCTTT.

The chain combines TRBV29-1 with TRBJ2-7; TRBD1 aligns across 11 bases. CDR3 size: 16 residues. Germline trimming cut 0 bases from V and 0 bases from J; bases unmatched to any gene: 4. Germline CDR1 reads SQVTM; CDR2 reads ANQGSEA. CDR3: CSVEDWGQGDSYEQYF. The CDR3, as DNA: TGCAGCGTTGAAGATTGGGGACAGGGGGACTCCTACGAGCAGTACTTC.

This clonotype came up a few times. The chain is built from TRBV24-1 and TRBJ1-2; D is uncertain. CDR1 is KGHDR and CDR2 is SFDVKD in the germline V gene. V was clipped by 4 bases and J by 8 bases, with 13 bases between them. This CDR3 is 13 amino acids long. As DNA, the CDR3 is TGTGCCACCAGTGACCGCGGGCCGCGGGGCTACACCTTC. Encoded protein: CATSDRGPRGYTF.

This clonotype was seen more than once but under ten times. This sequence joins TRBV9 and TRBJ1-2; possible D gene TRBD1, 5 bases. Germline V gene data show CDR1 as SGDLS and CDR2 as YYNGEE. Trimming removed 1 base at V and 5 bases at J, with 9 bases between. The CDR3 loop spans 13 amino acids. The CDR3 DNA is TGTGCCAGCAGCGTATGGGAGGGGTATGGCTACACCTTC. Protein: CASSVWEGYGYTF.

V is TRBV9 and J is TRBJ2-5, with D possibly matching TRBD2 (6 bases). The CDR3 totals 15 residues. The V end lost 2 bases, the J end lost 1 base, and 12 bases lay between the germline ends. Germline CDR1 SGDLS, CDR2 YYNGEE. Here the CDR3 reads CASSVFAGIQETQYF. In nucleotides, the CDR3 is TGTGCCAGCAGCGTTTTTGCGGGAATCCAAGAGACCCAGTACTTC.

This clonotype turned up a few times. The genes are TRBV11-2 and TRBJ1-1; tentative D call: TRBD1 (6 bases). Trimming pared 1 base from V and 5 bases from J, leaving 17 bases between. The CDR3 consists of 16 residues. Germline lookup yields CDR1 SGHAT and CDR2 FQNNGV. DNA of the CDR3: TGTGCCAGCAGCTTAGTTACAGGGCCAAGGGGGACTGAAGCTTTCTTT. It yields the protein CASSLVTGPRGTEAFF.

The V and J genes are TRBV27 and TRBJ2-5; D may be TRBD1 (5 bases). The germline V gene encodes CDR1 MNHEY and CDR2 SMNVEV (reference sequence). The CDR3 spans 15 residues. V gave up 8 bases and J gave up 2 bases, with 18 bases separating them. CDR3 residues: CASASLRGRQETQYF. CDR3 nucleotide sequence: TGTGCCAGCGCTTCATTAAGGGGCAGGCAAGAGACCCAGTACTTC.

The V call is TRBV11-1, the J call TRBJ2-6; weak D call: TRBD1 (5 bases). The CDR3 is 16 residues long. The germline V and J ends were trimmed by 3 bases and 3 bases, with 12 bases remaining between them. CDR1 and CDR2 (germline): SGHAT, FQDESV (reference sequence). CDR3 in amino acids: CASSFPGFGGANVLTF. CDR3 sequence (DNA): TGTGCCAGCAGCTTCCCAGGGTTTGGTGGGGCCAACGTCCTGACTTTC.

There are many counts of this clonotype. This chain uses TRBV3-1 with TRBJ1-5, with 7 bases matching TRBD1. The CDR3 is made up of 15 amino acids. Germline CDR1 reads LGHDT; CDR2 reads YNNKEL (reference sequence). V trimming: 1 base; J trimming: 7 bases; junction bases outside the gene matches: 7. CDR3 residues: CASSQAGTEIQPQHF. The CDR3 DNA is TGTGCCAGCAGCCAAGCCGGGACAGAAATACAGCCCCAGCATTTT.

The gene calls are TRBV13 and TRBJ2-7; 8 bases map to TRBD1. Germline CDR1 PRHDT, CDR2 FYEKMQ (reference sequence). The CDR3 length is 14 residues. V trimming: 5 bases; J trimming: 4 bases; junction bases outside the gene matches: 7. The CDR3 sequence is CASSTGGTGYEQYF. CDR3 coding DNA: TGTGCCAGCAGCACAGGGGGGACCGGGTACGAGCAGTACTTC. The full variable domain, with the rest looked up from reference TRBV13 and TRBJ2-7, is AAGVIQSPRHLIKEKRETATLKCYPIPRHDTVYWYQQGPGQDPQFLISFYEKMQSDKGSIPDRFSAQQFSDYHSELNMSSLELGDSALYFCASSTGGTGYEQYFGPGTRLTVT.

V is TRBV12-3 or TRBV12-4 and J is TRBJ1-3; tentatively, D is TRBD1 (6 bases). The CDR3 extends over 15 amino acids. Trimming stripped 10 bases from V and 1 base from J, with 17 bases between. This chain's CDR3 is CATSLGGRSGNTIYF. The CDR3 nucleotides are TGTGCCACCTCACTCGGGGGCAGGTCTGGAAACACCATATATTTT.

This clonotype was counted between two and nine times. This chain links TRBV19 with TRBJ1-5; D gene ambiguous. Looked up from germline, CDR1 is LNHDA and CDR2 is SQIVND (reference sequence). The CDR3 loop spans 12 amino acids. V lost 8 bases and J lost 4, with 9 bases in between. CDR3 sequence reads: CASLTANQPQHF. DNA of the CDR3: TGTGCCAGTCTCACCGCTAATCAGCCCCAGCATTTT.

The table lists this clonotype with many counts. The chain recombines TRBV12-3 or TRBV12-4 with TRBJ1-1; D might be TRBD1 (5 bases). The CDR3 totals 14 residues. Deletions cut 6 bases from V and 4 bases from J, with 15 bases between. This chain's CDR3 is CASRFTGRGTEAFF. In DNA form, the CDR3 reads TGTGCCAGCAGATTCACGGGGCGCGGCACTGAAGCTTTCTTT.

This clonotype was seen only a few times. This rearrangement joins TRBV9 to TRBJ1-1, with a weak D call TRBD1 (6 bases). Trimming left V 4 bases short and J 5 bases short, with 18 bases between. CDR1 and CDR2 (germline): SGDLS, YYNGEE. The CDR3 runs 15 residues. The CDR3 loop reads CASSKEGHRRTEAFF. The CDR3 bases are TGTGCCAGCAGCAAAGAGGGACACCGAAGGACTGAAGCTTTCTTT.

The chain joins TRBV5-1 to TRBJ1-1; 10 nucleotides match TRBD1. Germline assignment: CDR1 SGHRS and CDR2 YFSETQ. The ends lost 6 bases at V and 5 bases at J; junction bases unmatched: 7. CDR3 size: 14 residues. The CDR3 DNA is TGCGCCAGCAAAATGACAGGGGGCTTAACTGAAGCTTTCTTT. Translated, it gives CASKMTGGLTEAFF.

The chain employs TRBV28 and TRBJ2-7; 7 bases line up with TRBD1. CDR3 length equals 15 residues. The V gene's germline CDR1 is MDHEN and CDR2 SYDVKM. The ends lost 5 bases at V and 1 base at J; junction bases unmatched: 8. CDR3 protein: CASSQPGQLSYEQYF. The CDR3 DNA follows: TGTGCCAGCAGTCAACCGGGACAGCTTTCCTACGAGCAGTACTTC.

V gene TRBV6-5 combines with J gene TRBJ1-2; the match to TRBD1 covers 7 bases. V trimming: 2 bases; J trimming: 2 bases; junction bases outside the gene matches: 8. In germline, CDR1 is MNHEY, CDR2 SVGAGI. This CDR3 contains 16 residues. The CDR3 here is CASSYPRGQGNYGYTF. Written as DNA, the CDR3 is TGTGCCAGCAGTTACCCAAGGGGGCAGGGGAACTATGGCTACACCTTC.